The clone carrying this TCR beta chain occurred a few times. This sample is drawn from a study of blood T cell repertoires in COVID-19. V lost 4 bases, J lost 0 bases, and 13 bases lay in between. The CDR3 extends over 15 amino acids. Germline values: CDR1 KGHSH, CDR2 LQKENI. Profiling relied on immunoSEQ multiplex PCR, and the TCRdb table lists in-frame clones only, not all of them. The sample has 250,000 to 300,000 clones, approximately 81% seen once. The chain recombines TRBV18 with TRBJ2-7; D is perhaps TRBD1 (6 bases). Sequencing input: peripheral blood. The sequence came from a woman aged 55-75 years with active or convalescent COVID-19. This chain's CDR3 is CASSLHRASSYEQYF. The CDR3 bases are TGTGCCAGCTCACTACACAGGGCCAGCTCCTACGAGCAGTACTTC.